One and the same sample provided the 5 T cell receptor beta chains below, sequenced in a study of blood T cells in healthy people across ages. For the second PCR, which ran for about 6 to 11 cycles, a sample-barcoded 5' primer and a J-beta primer mix were used. Each CDR3 protein is one row after TCRdb ran MiXCR on the 5' RACE reads. Of around 500,000 distinct CDR3 sequences in the sample, around 27% were seen once. Separately, the same data were catalogued under a study of T cells of mothers and their children.

Sequencing was carried out using blood. Receptors were obtained from a boy under 10 years old in good health.

The gene calls are TRBV20-1 and TRBJ2-1, with 11 bases aligning to TRBD2. After removal of 0 bases from V and 3 bases from J, the junction contained 13 bases not matched to a gene. The V gene's germline CDR1 is DFQATT and CDR2 SNEGSKA (reference sequence). The CDR3 runs 19 residues. The DNA for the CDR3 is TGCAGTGCTAGAGATGGGGGTGGACTAGCGGGTGTAAACTACAATGAGCAGTTCTTC. It codes for CSARDGGGLAGVNYNEQFF.

V gene TRBV29-1 combines with J gene TRBJ1-2; maybe TRBD1 (5 bases). The V end was cut by 3 bases, the J end by 7 bases, with 9 bases between. There are 11 residues in the CDR3. Germline V gene lookup returns CDR1 SQVTM and CDR2 ANQGSEA. CDR3 in DNA: TGCAGCGTTGATGAGGGGTCTGGCTACACCTTC. Its protein product is CSVDEGSGYTF.

The rearrangement uses TRBV12-3 or TRBV12-4 and TRBJ2-7, with a possible D match to TRBD2 (6 bases). The CDR3 sequence is 14 residues long. V was clipped by 9 bases and J by 2 bases, with 17 bases between them. The chain's CDR3 is CASRGVAGTYEQYF. CDR3 DNA sequence: TGTGCCAGTCGAGGTGTGGCGGGGACCTACGAGCAGTACTTC.

This clonotype was picked up a small number of times. The genes are TRBV27 and TRBJ2-1, with 8 bases fitting TRBD2. The CDR3 has 15 amino acids. J was trimmed by 5 bases and V by 3 bases; bases with no gene match: 6. Germline V gene data show CDR1 as MNHEY and CDR2 as SMNVEV (reference sequence). CDR3 DNA sequence: TGTGCCAGCAGTTTGGGTAGCGGGATTAACAATGAGCAGTTCTTC. Translation gives CASSLGSGINNEQFF.

About this clonotype itself: Given a much more abundant clone one base away, this may be a read error. The chain is built from TRBV28 and TRBJ1-6; D possibly corresponds to TRBD1 (5 bases). Deletions cut 11 bases from V and 14 bases from J, with 25 bases between. This CDR3 region has 14 residues. Germline CDR1 and CDR2: MDHEN and SYDVKM. CDR3 protein: CAGNIQARGVTLHF. DNA of the CDR3: TGTGCCGGCAACATACAGGCCCGCGGGGTGACCCTCCACTTT.